Presented here are 24 T cell receptor beta chains from one specimen sequenced in a study of CD8 T cells in ankylosing spondylitis. Study-level findings and limits: Ankylosing spondylitis blood seemed to carry a telltale TCR beta motif made of about 8 highly homologous variants.

TCRdb redid the calling of the 5' RACE reads with MiXCR, one entry per CDR3 protein. The profile shows 670,000 or so distinct CDR3 sequences, around 20% of them singletons. Antigens for these TCRs are unknown. Sequenced material: blood, either unsorted or a sorted T cell fraction (not recorded which). Source of these receptors: a male donor with ankylosing spondylitis.

The J gene is TRBJ1-5, the V gene TRBV20-1; tentative D call: TRBD1 (5 bases). Germline CDR1 reads DFQATT; CDR2 reads SNEGSKA (reference sequence). The CDR3 extends over 14 amino acids. V lost 6 bases and J lost 3, with 15 bases in between. The CDR3 DNA sequence: TGCAGTGCGGCGGCAGGGACTTACAATCAGCCCCAGCATTTT. Translation gives CSAAAGTYNQPQHF.

This clonotype showed up just a few times. The chain employs TRBV5-6 and TRBJ1-6; D is ambiguous. This CDR3 is 13 amino acids long. In germline, CDR1 is SGHDT, CDR2 YYEEEE. V was shortened by 3 bases and J by 10 bases, with 11 bases between the two germline ends. CDR3 region: CASSSPGVSPLHF. The CDR3 DNA is TGTGCCAGCAGCTCCCCGGGTGTCTCACCCCTCCACTTT.

The CDR3 bases are TGTGCCATCAGTGAGTCGATCCAGGGGTCGGAGCAGTTCTTC. Translating it yields CAISESIQGSEQFF. The genes are TRBV10-3 and TRBJ2-1, with D perhaps matching TRBD1 (6 bases). Germline V gene lookup returns CDR1 ENHRY and CDR2 SYGVKD. Trimming left V 0 bases short and J 10 bases short, with 13 bases between. This CDR3 contains 14 residues.

Only a few counts were recorded for this clonotype. CDR3 loop: CASTLAGGQWGEQFF. As DNA, the CDR3 is TGTGCCAGCACGCTAGCGGGGGGGCAGTGGGGTGAGCAGTTCTTC. The gene calls are TRBV12-3 or TRBV12-4 and TRBJ2-1, with TRBD2 matching over 12 bases. V shed 7 bases, J shed 9 bases, and the junction held 10 bases outside the gene matches. The CDR3 consists of 15 residues.

This clonotype occurred a few times. This chain links TRBV6-1 with TRBJ1-4; 9 nucleotides line up with TRBD1. V shed 6 bases and J 8 bases; nucleotides not matched to a gene: 10. This CDR3 is 15 amino acids long. The germline gives CDR1 MNHNS, CDR2 SASEGT. CDR3 sequence: CASRSPGQGDEKLFF. CDR3 bases: TGTGCCAGCAGGTCTCCGGGACAGGGAGACGAAAAACTGTTTTTT.

The genes are TRBV9 and TRBJ2-1; TRBD1 matches at 10 bases. CDR1 SGDLS and CDR2 YYNGEE come from the germline V gene. V shed 0 bases, J shed 2 bases, and the junction held 2 bases outside the gene matches. There are 16 residues in the CDR3. The CDR3 region is CASSVGDRGAYNEQFF. CDR3 sequence (DNA): TGTGCCAGCAGCGTAGGGGACAGGGGAGCCTACAATGAGCAGTTCTTC.

A few counts support this clonotype. V gene TRBV11-2 combines with J gene TRBJ1-1, with 9 bases identical to TRBD1. This CDR3 comprises 18 residues. CDR1 and CDR2 (germline): SGHAT, FQNNGV. V dropped 2 bases and J dropped 1; count of bases not matched to a gene: 11. In DNA form, the CDR3 reads TGTGCCAGCAGCTTAATATGGGGACAGGGATTAAGGAACACTGAAGCTTTCTTT. This sequence encodes CASSLIWGQGLRNTEAFF.

This clonotype came up once. This chain joins TRBV6-2 or TRBV6-3 and TRBJ2-7; D might be TRBD1 (5 bases). Germline CDR1 is MNHEY and CDR2 is SVGEGT. V shed 2 bases and J shed 2 bases, with 10 bases lying between them. This CDR3 region has 14 residues. The CDR3 loop is CASSYAGIPYEQYF. The CDR3 bases are TGTGCCAGCAGTTACGCAGGGATCCCCTACGAGCAGTACTTC.

J is TRBJ2-2 and V is TRBV7-9, with D perhaps given as TRBD1 or TRBD2 (5 bases each). Trimming took off 4 bases at V and 11 bases at J, with 14 bases between the two ends. CDR1 and CDR2 from the germline V gene are SEHNR and FQNEAQ (reference sequence). The CDR3 is made up of 13 amino acids. The CDR3 here is CASSSPGGNELFF. The CDR3 DNA follows: TGTGCCAGCAGCTCTCCTGGGGGAAACGAGCTGTTTTTT. Using reference TRBV7-9 and TRBJ2-2 for the parts outside the CDR3, the full variable domain is DTGVSQNPRHKITKRGQNVTFRCDPISEHNRLYWYRQTLGQGPEFLTYFQNEAQLEKSRLLSDRFSAERPKGSFSTLEIQRTEQGDSAMYLCASSSPGGNELFFGEGSRLTVL.

Ten or more counts support this clonotype. This sequence joins TRBV20-1 and TRBJ2-3; D may match TRBD1 or TRBD2 (5 bases each). V lost 5 bases and J lost 3, with 15 bases in between. CDR1 DFQATT and CDR2 SNEGSKA come from the germline V gene (reference sequence). The CDR3 has 14 amino acids. The CDR3, as DNA: TGCAGTGCTCGGGGCGGAGGCGGGACAGATACGCAGTATTTT. Protein sequence: CSARGGGGTDTQYF.

This clonotype was counted only a few times. The chain joins TRBV5-1 to TRBJ1-1; possible D gene TRBD1, 5 bases. This CDR3 is built from 14 residues. The V end lost 4 bases, the J end lost 1 base, and 11 bases lay between the germline ends. CDR1 is SGHRS and CDR2 is YFSETQ in the germline V gene. The CDR3 DNA reads TGCGCCAGCAGCGCGGACGGGACGAACACTGAAGCTTTCTTT. It codes for CASSADGTNTEAFF.

The chain links TRBV4-2 to TRBJ2-5; 7 positions match TRBD2. The V segment lost 2 bases and the J segment 2 bases; nucleotides outside the gene matches: 5. This CDR3 has 15 residues. The germline CDR1 and CDR2 sequences are LGHNA and YNFKEQ. CDR3 nucleotides: TGTGCCAGCAGCCAAAGAAGCGGGGAACAAGAGACCCAGTACTTC. Translating gives CASSQRSGEQETQYF.

The chain combines TRBV30 with TRBJ1-2; 7 bases line up with TRBD1. From germline, CDR1 is GTSNPN and CDR2 SVGIG (reference sequence). The length of the CDR3 is 13 residues. V trimming: 2 bases; J trimming: 6 bases; junction bases outside the gene matches: 6. CDR3 DNA sequence: TGTGCCTGGAGTCAAACGGGACAGCATGGCTACACCTTC. Its translation is CAWSQTGQHGYTF.

This chain uses TRBV20-1 with TRBJ2-3, with 9 bases identical to TRBD2. The CDR3 length is 15 residues. J gave up 6 bases and V 3 bases, and 10 bases lay outside the gene matches. CDR1 and CDR2 (germline): DFQATT, SNEGSKA (reference sequence). The CDR3 nucleotides read TGCAGTGCTAGTCCTAGCGGGGAACTTTCTGATACGCAGTATTTT. Residues: CSASPSGELSDTQYF.

This clonotype was observed a handful of times. V is TRBV11-2 and J is TRBJ2-7, with TRBD1 identical over 7 bases. From germline, CDR1 is SGHAT and CDR2 FQNNGV. After removal of 7 bases from V and 1 base from J, the junction contained 10 bases not matched to a gene. The CDR3 has 15 residues. DNA of the CDR3: TGTGCCAGCACGTATTTCCGGGGACAGTCCTACGAGCAGTACTTC. This gives the protein CASTYFRGQSYEQYF.

In this sample, this clonotype turned up a few times. The V gene is TRBV5-6, the J gene TRBJ2-7; 12 nucleotides align to TRBD2. The germline V gene has CDR1 SGHDT and CDR2 YYEEEE. The CDR3 extends over 17 amino acids. Trimming at V came to 4 bases and at J to 0 bases, leaving 8 bases not matched to a gene. The chain's CDR3 is CASSSTSGGPYSYEQYF. In DNA, the CDR3 is TGTGCCAGCAGCAGCACTAGCGGGGGGCCCTACTCCTACGAGCAGTACTTC.

V is TRBV7-6 and J is TRBJ1-4; D remains unclear. The germline V and J ends were trimmed by 1 base and 8 bases, with 17 bases remaining between them. CDR1 and CDR2 (germline): SGHVS, FNYEAQ. The length of the CDR3 is 16 residues. This CDR3 reads CASSLGSRETREKLFF. CDR3 sequence (DNA): TGTGCCAGCAGCTTAGGCTCGCGGGAGACGAGAGAAAAACTGTTTTTT.

This rearrangement joins TRBV5-6 to TRBJ2-3, with 7 bases fitting TRBD2. Germline CDR1 reads SGHDT; CDR2 reads YYEEEE. The CDR3 loop spans 16 amino acids. V was pared by 5 bases and J by 2 bases, with 11 bases of the junction left unmatched. The CDR3 coding sequence is TGTGCCAGCAGAGATCTAGCGGAGAAGTACACAGATACGCAGTATTTT. Translated: CASRDLAEKYTDTQYF. Complete variable domain (other parts from reference TRBV5-6 and TRBJ2-3): DAGVTQSPTHLIKTRGQQVTLRCSPKSGHDTVSWYQQALGQGPQFIFQYYEEEERQRGNFPDRFSGHQFPNYSSELNVNALLLGDSALYLCASRDLAEKYTDTQYFGPGTRLTVL.

In its sample, this clonotype was seen a few times. This chain joins TRBV6-6 and TRBJ2-5; tentative D call: TRBD2 (6 bases). This CDR3 comprises 13 residues. Germline V gene lookup returns CDR1 MNHNY and CDR2 SVGAGI (reference sequence). V was shortened by 6 bases and J by 4 bases, with 12 bases between the two germline ends. CDR3 sequence: CASSRRLGETQYF. Here the CDR3 DNA reads TGTGCCAGCAGCCGCCGACTAGGAGAGACCCAGTACTTC.

The chain links TRBV6-5 to TRBJ2-7, with D perhaps matching TRBD2 (7 bases). Germline values: CDR1 MNHEY, CDR2 SVGAGI. V shed 3 bases and J shed 7 bases, with 19 bases lying between them. The length of the CDR3 is 15 residues. DNA for the CDR3: TGTGCCAGCAGTTATGGGGGGACAAAGCGGGGAGAGCAGTACTTC. It codes for CASSYGGTKRGEQYF.

This clonotype appeared a few times. V is TRBV2 and J is TRBJ2-3; D might be TRBD2 (7 bases). The CDR3 spans 14 residues. The germline V gene encodes CDR1 SNHLY and CDR2 FYNNEI. V was cut by 2 bases and J by 6 bases, with 12 bases left in between. In DNA form, the CDR3 reads TGTGCCAGCAGTGAACGGGGGGCATCTGATACGCAGTATTTT. It codes for CASSERGASDTQYF.

This clonotype was counted a few times. This sequence joins TRBV5-1 and TRBJ2-7; D is undetermined. This CDR3 is 13 amino acids long. The germline CDR1 and CDR2 sequences are SGHRS and YFSETQ. V dropped 4 bases and J dropped 6 bases, with 14 bases sitting between them. In DNA form, the CDR3 reads TGCGCCAGCAGCCCCGTTGTGGCTAGCGAGCAGTACTTC. This translates into CASSPVVASEQYF.

The chain carries TRBV28 and TRBJ1-2, with D unclear. The V gene lost 6 bases and the J gene lost 9 bases, with 17 bases spanning the gap. Germline CDR1 and CDR2: MDHEN and SYDVKM. This CDR3 has 13 residues. DNA for the CDR3: TGTGCCAGCAGCACGGGCCGGGAGGGAAGCTACACCTTC. This codes for CASSTGREGSYTF.

The chain links TRBV12-3 or TRBV12-4 to TRBJ1-1; possibly TRBD1 for D (6 bases). The CDR3 length is 15 residues. The V and J ends lost 5 bases and 0 bases respectively, with 13 bases between them. CDR3 nucleotide sequence: TGTGCCAGCAGTGGACCTCAGGGGATGAACACTGAAGCTTTCTTT. Its translation is CASSGPQGMNTEAFF.